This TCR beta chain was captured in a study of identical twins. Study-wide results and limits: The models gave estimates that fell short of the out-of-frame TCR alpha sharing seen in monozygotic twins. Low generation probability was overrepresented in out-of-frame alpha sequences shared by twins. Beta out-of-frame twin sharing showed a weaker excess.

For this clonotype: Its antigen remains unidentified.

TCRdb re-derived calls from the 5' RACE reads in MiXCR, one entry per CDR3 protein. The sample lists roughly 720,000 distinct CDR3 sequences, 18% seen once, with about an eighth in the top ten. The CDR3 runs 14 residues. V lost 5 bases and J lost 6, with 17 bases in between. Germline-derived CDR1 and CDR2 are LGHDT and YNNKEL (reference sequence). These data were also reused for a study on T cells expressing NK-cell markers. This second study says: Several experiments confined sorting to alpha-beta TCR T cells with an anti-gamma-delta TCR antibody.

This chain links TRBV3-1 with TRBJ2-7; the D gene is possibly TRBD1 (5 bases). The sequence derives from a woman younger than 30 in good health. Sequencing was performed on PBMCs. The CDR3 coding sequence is TGTGCCAGCAGCAAATCTTCAGGGCTTCGCGAGCAGTACTTC. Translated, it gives CASSKSSGLREQYF.